Listed here are 28 T cell receptor beta chains from one sample, sequenced in a study of beta chain features in type 1 diabetes. The authors reverse transcribed all of the isolated RNA, so sequencing captured expressed TCRB transcripts. The data were produced by immunoSEQ multiplex PCR, yet TCRdb's version contains in-frame clones alone and is incomplete. The repertoire holds just over 600,000 clones, with around 15% as singletons. The material sequenced was naive CD4+ T cells from blood. These receptor sequences come from a man between 18 and 35 years old in good health.

The chain employs TRBV28 and TRBJ2-4; 8 nucleotides match TRBD2. Looked up from germline, CDR1 is MDHEN and CDR2 is SYDVKM. V gave up 3 bases and J gave up 8 bases; unmatched junction bases: 3. The CDR3 spans 13 residues. The CDR3 region has the DNA TGTGCCAGCAGTTTTCCGGGACTAGACATTCAGTACTTC. Encoded protein: CASSFPGLDIQYF.

This clone has more than one count but fewer than ten. The genes are TRBV10-3 and TRBJ1-2; TRBD1 might be the D (5 bases). The CDR3 contains 15 residues. Deletions cut 4 bases from V and 0 bases from J, with 12 bases between. CDR1 and CDR2 from the germline V gene are ENHRY and SYGVKD. The CDR3 region has the DNA TGTGCCATCAGTGGTGGGGGTACACCTAACTATGGCTACACCTTC. Its translation: CAISGGGTPNYGYTF.

The chain couples TRBV9 to TRBJ2-7, with 7 bases that match TRBD1. The junction had 10 bases not matched to a gene; V was cut back by 4 bases and J by 6 bases. This CDR3 comprises 14 residues. Germline V gene sequence: CDR1 SGDLS, CDR2 YYNGEE. In DNA form, the CDR3 reads TGTGCCAGCAGCATCACAGGGGCCTCTCGCGAGCAGTACTTC. This encodes CASSITGASREQYF.

The table lists this clone with a few counts. This rearrangement joins TRBV11-3 to TRBJ2-1, with 10 bases that match TRBD2. The CDR3 spans 17 residues. The J segment lost 7 bases and the V segment lost 3 bases, leaving 12 bases of the junction unmatched. From germline, CDR1 is SGHNT and CDR2 YENEEA. The CDR3 DNA follows: TGTGCCAGCAGCTTCGGATTAGCGGGGGGCGTGGGGAATGAGCAGTTCTTC. Protein: CASSFGLAGGVGNEQFF.

This clone has at least ten counts. The V and J genes are TRBV5-4 and TRBJ2-3; D ambiguous. The CDR3 is made up of 14 amino acids. Trimming left V 0 bases short and J 4 bases short, with 9 bases between. The germline gives CDR1 SGHNT, CDR2 YYREEE (reference sequence). The DNA of the CDR3 is TGTGCCAGCAGCTTGGGCTCAATCCCAGATACGCAGTATTTT. Its translation is CASSLGSIPDTQYF.

This clone came up a few times. The chain couples TRBV11-1 to TRBJ1-2; D not resolved. V was cut by 0 bases and J by 6 bases, with 17 bases left in between. This CDR3 contains 16 residues. Germline CDR1 reads SGHAT; CDR2 reads FQDESV (reference sequence). CDR3: CASSLARGRKSDGYTF. The CDR3 nucleotides are TGTGCCAGCAGCTTAGCGCGTGGCAGGAAGTCAGATGGCTACACCTTC. The full variable domain, rest sourced from reference TRBV11-1 and TRBJ1-2, is EAEVAQSPRYKITEKSQAVAFWCDPISGHATLYWYRQILGQGPELLVQFQDESVVDDSQLPKDRFSAERLKGVDSTLKIQPAELGDSAMYLCASSLARGRKSDGYTFGSGTRLTVV.

A few counts support this clone. This rearrangement joins TRBV14 to TRBJ2-7; D is ambiguous. Germline V gene data show CDR1 as SGHDN and CDR2 as FVKESK. This CDR3 is built from 13 residues. V was clipped by 3 bases and J by 10 bases, with 16 bases between them. In nucleotides, the CDR3 is TGTGCCAGCAGCCAGGCGACAAAGGAGCCACAGTACTTC. Its protein product is CASSQATKEPQYF.

In its sample, this clone was seen a few times. J is TRBJ2-7 and V is TRBV19; no firm D call. V gave up 4 bases and J gave up 4 bases, with 14 bases separating them. Germline V CDR1 and CDR2: LNHDA, SQIVND (reference sequence). The CDR3 is 14 amino acids. The CDR3 is CASSRGSFGYEQYF. As DNA, the CDR3 is TGTGCCAGTAGTAGGGGATCCTTTGGGTACGAGCAGTACTTC.

The chain recombines TRBV5-4 with TRBJ2-5; D gene uncertain. CDR3 length: 13 amino acids. Germline-derived CDR1 and CDR2 are SGHNT and YYREEE (reference sequence). Trimming stripped 4 bases from V and 2 bases from J, with 9 bases between. CDR3 DNA: TGTGCCAGCAGCATGCTGGGTCAAGAGACCCAGTACTTC. Amino acids: CASSMLGQETQYF.

J is TRBJ2-7 and V is TRBV18, with a possible D match to TRBD2 (6 bases). The CDR3 has 17 amino acids. In germline, CDR1 is KGHSH, CDR2 LQKENI. Deletions cut 3 bases from V and 1 base from J, with 19 bases between. The chain's CDR3 is CASSPLLGGGLSYEQYF. In DNA, the CDR3 is TGTGCCAGCTCACCCTTATTAGGTGGAGGGCTATCCTACGAGCAGTACTTC. Supplemented by reference TRBV18 and TRBJ2-7, the full variable domain reads NAGVMQNPRHLVRRRGQEARLRCSPMKGHSHVYWYRQLPEEGLKFMVYLQKENIIDESGMPKERFSAEFPKEGPSILRIQQVVRGDSAAYFCASSPLLGGGLSYEQYFGPGTRLTVT.

This chain joins TRBV7-2 and TRBJ2-3, with 9 bases aligning to TRBD1. Trimming at V came to 3 bases and at J to 3 bases, leaving 4 bases not matched to a gene. The CDR3 has 15 residues. Germline V lookup: CDR1 SGHTA, CDR2 FQGNSA. In DNA form, the CDR3 reads TGTGCCAGCAGCTTCGGACAGGGGAGGACAGATACGCAGTATTTT. Translated: CASSFGQGRTDTQYF.

This clone was detected only a few times. The CDR3 coding sequence is TGTGCCAGCAGTTTGGCTCCCGGGACAGGGCCCAAAAACATTCAGTACTTC. Its protein product is CASSLAPGTGPKNIQYF. The V and J genes are TRBV28 and TRBJ2-4, with 9 bases matching TRBD1. V trimming: 3 bases; J trimming: 2 bases; junction bases outside the gene matches: 8. CDR3 length equals 17 residues. Germline CDR1 MDHEN, CDR2 SYDVKM. Using reference TRBV28 and TRBJ2-4 for the parts outside the CDR3, the full variable domain is DVKVTQSSRYLVKRTGEKVFLECVQDMDHENMFWYRQDPGLGLRLIYFSYDVKMKEKGDIPEGYSVSREKKERFSLILESASTNQTSMYLCASSLAPGTGPKNIQYFGAGTRLSVL.

The chain uses TRBV5-4 and TRBJ2-7; D possibly corresponds to TRBD1 (5 bases). Deletions cut 0 bases from V and 3 bases from J, with 19 bases between. Germline values: CDR1 SGHNT, CDR2 YYREEE (reference sequence). The CDR3 is made up of 17 amino acids. Written as DNA, the CDR3 is TGTGCCAGCAGCTTGGGGGGATCATACACTCAGGGCTACGAGCAGTACTTC. It is translated as CASSLGGSYTQGYEQYF.

The rearrangement links TRBV30 to TRBJ1-4; 9 positions match TRBD1. The CDR3 has 16 residues. Germline CDR1 reads GTSNPN; CDR2 reads SVGIG (reference sequence). The V gene end was trimmed by 4 bases and the J gene end by 5 bases; junction bases not matched to a gene: 11. CDR3 DNA sequence: TGTGCCTGGACCACAACTGGGACAGGGATAAATGAAAAACTGTTTTTT. Its translation is CAWTTTGTGINEKLFF.

The rearrangement links TRBV28 to TRBJ2-1, with D possibly matching TRBD2 (6 bases). Germline CDR1 is MDHEN and CDR2 is SYDVKM. There are 15 residues in the CDR3. V shed 8 bases and J shed 6 bases, with 20 bases lying between them. The CDR3 region is CASFHWGQGGNEQFF. CDR3 nucleotide sequence: TGTGCCAGCTTTCATTGGGGCCAGGGAGGCAATGAGCAGTTCTTC. The whole variable domain, filled in from reference TRBV28 and TRBJ2-1, reads DVKVTQSSRYLVKRTGEKVFLECVQDMDHENMFWYRQDPGLGLRLIYFSYDVKMKEKGDIPEGYSVSREKKERFSLILESASTNQTSMYLCASFHWGQGGNEQFFGPGTRLTVL.

This clone was seen a few times. The rearrangement links TRBV4-3 to TRBJ2-7; 7 nucleotides match TRBD1. The CDR3 covers 17 residues. In germline, CDR1 is LGHNA, CDR2 YSLEER. V dropped 0 bases and J dropped 3; count of bases not matched to a gene: 11. This chain's CDR3 is CASSQDPRQGSGYEQYF. CDR3 nucleotide sequence: TGCGCCAGCAGCCAAGATCCCCGACAGGGTTCGGGCTACGAGCAGTACTTC.

This chain joins TRBV27 and TRBJ1-6, with D possibly being TRBD1 (5 bases). V shed 5 bases and J shed 9 bases, with 14 bases lying between them. The germline V gene has CDR1 MNHEY and CDR2 SMNVEV (reference sequence). The CDR3 extends over 14 amino acids. CDR3 DNA sequence: TGTGCCAGCAGTCGTGAGGGGCTGGGTTCACCCCTCCACTTT. Protein product: CASSREGLGSPLHF.

The chain combines TRBV18 with TRBJ1-4; D is undetermined. The V end was cut by 4 bases, the J end by 7 bases, with 22 bases between. Germline values: CDR1 KGHSH, CDR2 LQKENI. The CDR3 spans 17 residues. In nucleotides, the CDR3 is TGTGCCAGCTCACTACCCCCCGGACTTCCCGTGGGTGAAAAACTGTTTTTT. Residues: CASSLPPGLPVGEKLFF.

The chain is built from TRBV25-1 and TRBJ2-5; possible D gene TRBD1, 6 bases. Germline-derived CDR1 and CDR2 are MGHDK and SYGVNS. Trimming shortened V by 3 bases and J by 2 bases, and 16 bases separated the two germline ends. The CDR3 spans 16 residues. CDR3 coding DNA: TGTGCCAGCAGTGACCTAACCGGGACACCTCAAGAGACCCAGTACTTC. Amino acid sequence: CASSDLTGTPQETQYF.

The chain links TRBV2 to TRBJ1-6; 9 positions match TRBD1. The V segment lost 6 bases and the J segment 7 bases; nucleotides outside the gene matches: 7. Germline lookup yields CDR1 SNHLY and CDR2 FYNNEI. The CDR3 is made up of 15 amino acids. The CDR3 DNA reads as TGTGCCAGCAGCCCAGAGGGGACAGGGAATTCACCCCTCCACTTT. Amino acid sequence: CASSPEGTGNSPLHF.

The table lists this clone with a few counts. The chain links TRBV11-2 to TRBJ2-5; TRBD2 aligns across 8 bases. V lost 4 bases and J lost 4; bases outside the gene matches: 8. Germline V gives CDR1 SGHAT, CDR2 FQNNGV. This CDR3 is 15 amino acids long. In DNA, the CDR3 is TGTGCCAGCAGCTCACTCGGGGGGGACCGAGAGACCCAGTACTTC. Protein product: CASSSLGGDRETQYF.

The J gene is TRBJ2-3, the V gene TRBV7-8; 8 bases match TRBD1. The trim removed 1 base at V and 5 bases at J, leaving 17 bases unmatched. This CDR3 region has 19 residues. Germline V gene data show CDR1 as SGHVS and CDR2 as FQNEAQ. CDR3 nucleotides: TGTGCCAGCAGCTTAGATTCCCCCCCTGGACAGGGTGGAATAGATACGCAGTATTTT. It encodes CASSLDSPPGQGGIDTQYF. The full variable domain, completed using reference TRBV7-8 and TRBJ2-3, is GAGVSQSPRYKVAKRGQDVALRCDPISGHVSLFWYQQALGQGPEFLTYFQNEAQLDKSGLPSDRFFAERPEGSVSTLKIQRTQQEDSAVYLCASSLDSPPGQGGIDTQYFGPGTRLTVL.

J is TRBJ1-3 and V is TRBV5-4; D call uncertain. V was pared by 0 bases and J by 4 bases, with 5 bases between. Looked up from germline, CDR1 is SGHNT and CDR2 is YYREEE (reference sequence). This CDR3 has 13 residues. CDR3 nucleotides: TGTGCCAGCAGCTTGGCAGCCGGAAACACCATATATTTT. Translation gives CASSLAAGNTIYF.

The J gene is TRBJ1-2, the V gene TRBV5-6; TRBD1 is a possible D gene (6 bases). CDR3 size: 14 residues. V lost 1 base and J lost 2, with 9 bases in between. The germline V gene encodes CDR1 SGHDT and CDR2 YYEEEE. DNA for the CDR3: TGTGCCAGCAGCTTGAGGGGGACCAACTATGGCTACACCTTC. Its translation is CASSLRGTNYGYTF. The whole variable domain, remainder taken from reference TRBV5-6 and TRBJ1-2, is DAGVTQSPTHLIKTRGQQVTLRCSPKSGHDTVSWYQQALGQGPQFIFQYYEEEERQRGNFPDRFSGHQFPNYSSELNVNALLLGDSALYLCASSLRGTNYGYTFGSGTRLTVV.

This clone has just a few counts. The V call is TRBV28, the J call TRBJ1-5; 9 positions agree with TRBD1. The germline V gene encodes CDR1 MDHEN and CDR2 SYDVKM. CDR3 length equals 14 residues. V dropped 6 bases and J dropped 5; count of bases not matched to a gene: 5. This CDR3 is CASRVDRGDQPQHF. In nucleotides, the CDR3 is TGTGCCAGCAGGGTGGACAGGGGAGATCAGCCCCAGCATTTT.

This clone was seen a few times. The chain has TRBV6-6 and TRBJ2-3; D might be TRBD2 (6 bases). CDR1 and CDR2 from the germline V gene are MNHNY and SVGAGI (reference sequence). Trimming removed 8 bases from V and 6 bases from J, with 21 bases in between. This CDR3 is 15 amino acids long. CDR3 nucleotide sequence: TGTGCCAGCGTTATTGGAGGGCTCCGTTCTGATACGCAGTATTTT. Translation: CASVIGGLRSDTQYF.

This clone showed up just a few times. The V gene is TRBV14, the J gene TRBJ2-6; 8 bases are shared with TRBD1. Per the germline V gene, CDR1 is SGHDN and CDR2 is FVKESK. This CDR3 has 17 amino acids. J was trimmed by 3 bases and V by 4 bases; bases with no gene match: 8. The CDR3 region is CASSLLDRVFGANVLTF. In DNA form, the CDR3 reads TGTGCCAGCAGCCTCTTGGACAGGGTATTTGGGGCCAACGTCCTGACTTTC.

This clone was detected a few times. This chain uses TRBV9 with TRBJ1-2, with a possible D match to TRBD1 (6 bases). V lost 7 bases and J 5 bases, leaving 9 bases between the germline ends. From germline, CDR1 is SGDLS and CDR2 YYNGEE. The CDR3 runs 11 residues. The CDR3: CASGGGYGYTF. The CDR3 DNA sequence: TGTGCCAGCGGAGGGGGGTATGGCTACACCTTC.